The 10 T cell receptor beta chains below all came from one sample that was sequenced in a study of cytotoxic CD8 clonotypes in ibrutinib-treated CLL. Here immunoSEQ multiplex PCR was the method, and the copy in TCRdb shows in-frame clones only, minus some. The sample yields approximately 22,000 clones, roughly 72% seen once. This specimen was PBMCs, taken before ibrutinib treatment. These receptors were taken from a human donor with chronic lymphocytic leukemia.

CDR3 nucleotide sequence: TGTGCCAGCAGCAAAGGGACTAGCGGATACAATGAGCAGTTCTTC. This sequence encodes CASSKGTSGYNEQFF. The chain combines TRBV7-2 with TRBJ2-1, with 11 positions matching TRBD2. This CDR3 spans 15 amino acids. Trimming removed 5 bases from V and 4 bases from J; junction bases left unmatched: 4. Germline-derived CDR1 and CDR2 are SGHTA and FQGNSA. Looking up the rest from reference TRBV7-2 and TRBJ2-1 gives the full variable domain: GAGVSQSPSNKVTEKGKDVELRCDPISGHTALYWYRQSLGQGLEFLIYFQGNSAPDKSGLPSDRFSAERTGGSVSTLTIQRTQQEDSAVYLCASSKGTSGYNEQFFGPGTRLTVL.

V is TRBV5-1 and J is TRBJ2-2; 8 bases match TRBD2. Germline V gives CDR1 SGHRS, CDR2 YFSETQ. V lost 3 bases, J lost 1 base, and 2 bases stayed unmatched. The CDR3 has 15 residues. This chain's CDR3 is CASSSGLVNTGELFF. The CDR3 DNA is TGCGCCAGCAGCTCGGGACTAGTGAACACCGGGGAGCTGTTTTTT.

The chain employs TRBV9 and TRBJ1-1, with 9 bases aligning to TRBD1. Germline CDR1 is SGDLS and CDR2 is YYNGEE. V dropped 4 bases and J dropped 6; count of bases not matched to a gene: 10. The CDR3 is made up of 15 amino acids. The CDR3 DNA is TGTGCCAGCAGCCCTTCACAGGGGGCTTACCCTGAAGCTTTCTTT. This sequence encodes CASSPSQGAYPEAFF.

The chain has TRBV7-8 and TRBJ2-7, with TRBD1 identical over 10 bases. V lost 0 bases, J lost 7 bases, and 9 bases stayed unmatched. Germline assignment: CDR1 SGHVS and CDR2 FQNEAQ. CDR3 length equals 16 residues. CDR3 coding DNA: TGTGCCAGCAGCTTAGCGCCGGGACAGGGGATCGGTGAGCAGTACTTC. It specifies CASSLAPGQGIGEQYF.

This rearrangement joins TRBV28 to TRBJ1-2, with D possibly being TRBD1 (5 bases). The CDR3 length is 11 residues. The V gene lost 4 bases and the J gene lost 5 bases, with 5 bases spanning the gap. The germline CDR1 and CDR2 sequences are MDHEN and SYDVKM. The CDR3 spells CASSSGYGYTF. Written as DNA, the CDR3 is TGTGCCAGCAGTTCAGGGTATGGCTACACCTTC.

V usage is TRBV7-9 and J usage is TRBJ2-1; 7 bases match TRBD2. V lost 5 bases, J lost 1 base, and 17 bases stayed unmatched. There are 19 residues in the CDR3. Germline V gene data show CDR1 as SEHNR and CDR2 as FQNEAQ (reference sequence). The CDR3 here is CASSPPVLGGGSSYNEQFF. Here the CDR3 DNA reads TGTGCCAGCAGCCCTCCCGTCCTTGGCGGCGGGAGTTCCTACAATGAGCAGTTCTTC.

The V call is TRBV27, the J call TRBJ1-1; 9 bases align to TRBD1. There are 16 residues in the CDR3. V was pared by 6 bases and J by 0 bases, with 8 bases of the junction left unmatched. Germline V gives CDR1 MNHEY, CDR2 SMNVEV (reference sequence). CDR3 in amino acids: CASRKDRGGLNTEAFF. In DNA form, the CDR3 reads TGTGCCAGCAGAAAGGACAGGGGAGGATTGAACACTGAAGCTTTCTTT.

This clone was detected a few times. This chain uses TRBV10-1 with TRBJ2-7; 9 positions agree with TRBD1. V was pared by 10 bases and J by 2 bases, with 3 bases of the junction left unmatched. Germline V gives CDR1 WNHNN, CDR2 SYGVQD (reference sequence). The CDR3 consists of 12 residues. The chain's CDR3 is CANHRGPYEQYF. DNA for the CDR3: TGCGCCAACCACAGGGGGCCCTACGAGCAGTACTTC.

This clone was picked up one time. This sequence joins TRBV13 and TRBJ2-1; D may be TRBD1 (5 bases). The CDR3 spans 16 residues. Germline V CDR1 and CDR2: PRHDT, FYEKMQ (reference sequence). V lost 0 bases, J lost 4 bases, and 13 bases lay in between. In nucleotides, the CDR3 is TGTGCCAGCAGCTTAGGCAAGGGGATAGAGTACAATGAGCAGTTCTTC. Its protein is CASSLGKGIEYNEQFF.

The rearrangement joins TRBV5-5 to TRBJ1-3; unclear D gene. Trimming removed 2 bases from V and 4 bases from J, with 4 bases in between. CDR3 size: 12 residues. Germline V gives CDR1 SGHKS, CDR2 YYEKEE (reference sequence). CDR3 sequence reads: CASSLSGNTIYF. The CDR3 region has the DNA TGTGCCAGCAGCTTATCGGGAAACACCATATATTTT.